These T cell receptor beta chains were read from a single sample in a study of cytotoxic CD8 clonotypes in ibrutinib-treated CLL. Profiled with immunoSEQ multiplex PCR; TCRdb holds only in-frame clones, not every one. The sample lists fewer than 400,000 clones; 67% were seen once. Sequenced material: PBMCs, taken after 36 months of ibrutinib treatment. Receptors originate from a human donor with chronic lymphocytic leukemia. Each CDR3 is given with its conserved first and last residue. Each record gives: J gene, D gene, clone size, V gene, CDR3 protein, CDR3 DNA. D genes are given only for firm matches. Clone size appears in some rows only: once, few, many, or a class for an expanded clone.

j_gene: TRBJ1-2
d_gene: -
abundance: -
v_gene: TRBV27
CDR3aa: CASSLTRGSGYGYTF
CDR3nt: TGTGCCAGCAGTTTAACCAGGGGTTCGGGCTATGGCTACACCTTC

j_gene: TRBJ1-2
d_gene: -
abundance: -
v_gene: TRBV7-2
CDR3aa: CARWEYDYGYTF
CDR3nt: TGTGCCAGATGGGAGTACGACTATGGCTACACCTTC

j_gene: TRBJ1-3
d_gene: -
abundance: -
v_gene: TRBV2
CDR3aa: CASSDMVPATGNTIYF
CDR3nt: TGTGCCAGCAGTGATATGGTTCCAGCAACAGGAAACACCATATATTTT

j_gene: TRBJ2-1
d_gene: TRBD2
abundance: -
v_gene: TRBV11-2
CDR3aa: CASTVSGGDWNEQFF
CDR3nt: TGTGCCAGCACCGTTAGCGGGGGGGATTGGAATGAGCAGTTCTTC

j_gene: TRBJ2-5
d_gene: -
abundance: -
v_gene: TRBV29-1
CDR3aa: CSVQEGVAETQYF
CDR3nt: TGCAGCGTTCAAGAGGGGGTCGCTGAGACCCAGTACTTC

j_gene: TRBJ1-1
d_gene: -
abundance: -
v_gene: TRBV7-6
CDR3aa: CASSLDLNTEAFF
CDR3nt: TGTGCCAGCAGCTTAGACCTCAACACTGAAGCTTTCTTT

j_gene: TRBJ2-1
d_gene: -
abundance: few
v_gene: TRBV7-8
CDR3aa: CASRQYRDNEQFF
CDR3nt: TGTGCCAGCAGGCAATATAGGGACAATGAGCAGTTCTTC

j_gene: TRBJ2-7
d_gene: TRBD1
abundance: -
v_gene: TRBV5-7
CDR3aa: CASSLDRGCLEQYF
CDR3nt: TGTGCCAGCAGCCTGGACAGGGGTTGTCTCGAGCAGTACTTC

j_gene: TRBJ1-2
d_gene: -
abundance: few
v_gene: TRBV4-1
CDR3aa: CASSQRGGVGGYTF
CDR3nt: TGCGCCAGCAGCCAGCGCGGCGGGGTGGGCGGCTACACCTTC

j_gene: TRBJ1-3
d_gene: -
abundance: -
v_gene: TRBV19
CDR3aa: CASSIMRPAGDTIYF
CDR3nt: TGTGCCAGTAGTATAATGCGTCCGGCCGGGGACACCATATATTTT

j_gene: TRBJ2-7
d_gene: TRBD2
abundance: -
v_gene: TRBV10-2
CDR3aa: CASTREGGYEQYF
CDR3nt: TGCGCCAGCACTCGGGAGGGTGGTTACGAGCAGTACTTC

j_gene: TRBJ2-3
d_gene: TRBD2
abundance: -
v_gene: TRBV9
CDR3aa: CASSVAPAGLVTDTQYF
CDR3nt: TGTGCCAGCAGCGTAGCACCAGCGGGACTAGTCACAGATACGCAGTATTTT

j_gene: TRBJ2-7
d_gene: -
abundance: -
v_gene: TRBV6-5
CDR3aa: CASGDNTYEQYF
CDR3nt: TGTGCCAGCGGTGATAATACCTACGAGCAGTACTTC

j_gene: TRBJ2-3
d_gene: -
abundance: -
v_gene: TRBV18
CDR3aa: CASSPSTDTQYF
CDR3nt: TGTGCCAGCTCACCATCCACAGATACGCAGTATTTT

j_gene: TRBJ2-7
d_gene: -
abundance: -
v_gene: TRBV7-6
CDR3aa: CASSLEQVPAYEQYF
CDR3nt: TGTGCCAGCAGCTTAGAACAGGTCCCAGCCTACGAGCAGTACTTC

j_gene: TRBJ2-2
d_gene: TRBD2
abundance: -
v_gene: TRBV5-6
CDR3aa: CASSLVLAGTGELFF
CDR3nt: TGTGCCAGCAGCTTGGTTTTAGCGGGCACCGGGGAGCTGTTTTTT